The following is a T cell receptor beta chain sequence with its context. J gave up 8 bases and V 0 bases, and 13 bases lay outside the gene matches. The CDR3 contains 18 residues. TCRdb reanalysed the 5' RACE reads using MiXCR and keeps one entry per CDR3 protein. This sample yields 55,000 to 75,000 distinct CDR3 sequences, of which 25% to 35% are seen a single time; over 2% belongs to the top ten. CD25-based Treg depletion was applied to purified naive CD4+ T cells. The rearrangement joins TRBV12-3 or TRBV12-4 to TRBJ2-1, with 10 bases that match TRBD2. The TCR was taken from a female donor with breast cancer. The sequenced material came from tumor-infiltrating naive CD4+ T cells sorted from the breast tumor. The sample's subset: naive CD4+ T cells, CD4+CD45RA+CD25-. Written as DNA, the CDR3 is TGTGCCAGCAGTTTAGCCAGCAGGGGTCTAGCGGGAGTACATGAGCAGTTCTTC. Translating gives CASSLASRGLAGVHEQFF.